This entry lists 20 T cell receptor beta chains sequenced from one sample in a study of blood T cells in healthy people across ages. A second about 7 to 11 cycle PCR used barcoded and J-beta primers. MiXCR, applied by TCRdb to the 5' RACE reads, yields one record per CDR3 protein. The sample consists of fewer than 2,000,000 distinct CDR3 sequences, about 35% of them appearing once. The sequencing input was blood. These receptors originate from a woman aged 25-40 years in good health.

This clonotype was counted a few times. The CDR3 here is CASSQERMREQYF. In DNA, the CDR3 is TGTGCCAGCAGCCAAGAAAGAATGCGCGAGCAGTACTTC. The rearrangement uses TRBV3-1 and TRBJ2-7; D is unresolved. Germline-derived CDR1 and CDR2 are LGHDT and YNNKEL (reference sequence). The length of the CDR3 is 13 residues. The ends were cut back, 0 bases at V and 6 bases at J, with 9 bases in the middle.

This clonotype has ten or more counts. This chain uses TRBV29-1 with TRBJ2-1; no firm D call. Germline CDR1 reads SQVTM; CDR2 reads ANQGSEA. The germline V and J ends were trimmed by 4 bases and 0 bases, with 13 bases remaining between them. The CDR3 extends over 15 amino acids. The CDR3 coding sequence is TGCAGCGTTGTAGGGTCCCACCACTCCTACAATGAGCAGTTCTTC. This translates into CSVVGSHHSYNEQFF.

V gene TRBV7-3 combines with J gene TRBJ1-2, with D possibly being TRBD1 (5 bases). The V gene's germline CDR1 is SGHTA and CDR2 FQGTGA. This CDR3 has 18 residues. Trimming took 2 bases from V and 4 from J, leaving 23 bases between them. The CDR3 is CASSLVGGTASGSYGYTF. As DNA, the CDR3 is TGTGCCAGCAGCTTAGTGGGTGGGACCGCGTCAGGCTCCTATGGCTACACCTTC.

This clonotype was seen only a few times. This chain connects TRBV7-8 to TRBJ1-4, with no clear D. Per germline, CDR1 SGHVS and CDR2 FQNEAQ. Deletions cut 2 bases from V and 7 bases from J, with 5 bases between. The CDR3 extends over 12 amino acids. The CDR3 here is CASSLKGEKLFF. The CDR3 DNA reads TGTGCCAGCAGCTTAAAGGGTGAAAAACTGTTTTTT. The full variable domain, in which reference TRBV7-8 and TRBJ1-4 provide the parts outside the CDR3, is GAGVSQSPRYKVAKRGQDVALRCDPISGHVSLFWYQQALGQGPEFLTYFQNEAQLDKSGLPSDRFFAERPEGSVSTLKIQRTQQEDSAVYLCASSLKGEKLFFGSGTQLSVL.

The V and J genes are TRBV28 and TRBJ2-7; 7 bases are a match to TRBD1. The CDR3 is made up of 15 amino acids. The V gene end was trimmed by 5 bases and the J gene end by 0 bases; junction bases not matched to a gene: 7. Germline CDR1 and CDR2: MDHEN and SYDVKM. The CDR3: CASSLPQGSSYEQYF. Here the CDR3 DNA reads TGTGCCAGCAGTCTCCCACAGGGGAGCTCCTACGAGCAGTACTTC. Together with reference TRBV28 and TRBJ2-7, the CDR3 gives the full variable domain: DVKVTQSSRYLVKRTGEKVFLECVQDMDHENMFWYRQDPGLGLRLIYFSYDVKMKEKGDIPEGYSVSREKKERFSLILESASTNQTSMYLCASSLPQGSSYEQYFGPGTRLTVT.

The rearrangement joins TRBV12-3 or TRBV12-4 to TRBJ2-1, with no clear D. Trimming removed 0 bases from V and 6 bases from J, with 12 bases in between. CDR3 length: 15 residues. The CDR3: CASSLAGIASNEQFF. CDR3 coding DNA: TGTGCCAGCAGTTTAGCGGGGATAGCATCCAATGAGCAGTTCTTC.

The chain has TRBV27 and TRBJ2-2; TRBD2 aligns across 10 bases. This CDR3 has 16 amino acids. Germline assignment: CDR1 MNHEY and CDR2 SMNVEV (reference sequence). V lost 3 bases to trimming and J lost 5 bases; unmatched junction nucleotides: 6. CDR3 in DNA: TGTGCCAGCAGTTTTCTAGCGGGGGTGGATACCGGGGAGCTGTTTTTT. This translates into CASSFLAGVDTGELFF.

The chain recombines TRBV6-5 with TRBJ2-2, with D tentatively TRBD2 (7 bases). This CDR3 comprises 20 residues. The germline V and J ends were trimmed by 0 bases and 0 bases, with 20 bases remaining between them. Germline values: CDR1 MNHEY, CDR2 SVGAGI. CDR3 amino acids: CASSYSSRGGPWPNTGELFF. The CDR3 DNA sequence: TGTGCCAGCAGTTACTCGAGCAGGGGAGGGCCCTGGCCGAACACCGGGGAGCTGTTTTTT.

In this sample, this clonotype turned up a few times. The chain has TRBV29-1 and TRBJ2-2; the D gene is possibly TRBD2 (5 bases). Trimming stripped 1 base from V and 3 bases from J, with 15 bases between. The CDR3 loop spans 16 amino acids. Germline CDR1 and CDR2: SQVTM and ANQGSEA. Written as DNA, the CDR3 is TGCAGCGTTGAAGGGCCGGGATCAAAGGACACCGGGGAGCTGTTTTTT. Protein: CSVEGPGSKDTGELFF.

V is TRBV10-3 and J is TRBJ1-1, with TRBD1 matching over 8 bases. J was trimmed by 0 bases and V by 4 bases; bases with no gene match: 7. The germline V gene encodes CDR1 ENHRY and CDR2 SYGVKD. The CDR3 runs 16 residues. The CDR3 here is CAISGKGTGVNTEAFF. DNA of the CDR3: TGTGCCATCAGTGGGAAAGGGACAGGTGTGAACACTGAAGCTTTCTTT.

The sample holds a few counts of this clonotype. This chain connects TRBV20-1 to TRBJ2-5; 9 bases are a match to TRBD2. The CDR3 is 15 amino acids. V gave up 1 base and J gave up 5 bases; unmatched junction bases: 8. Per germline, CDR1 DFQATT and CDR2 SNEGSKA (reference sequence). The CDR3 nucleotides are TGCAGTGCTAGAGGTCCTAGCGGGATAATGGAGACCCAGTACTTC. It specifies CSARGPSGIMETQYF.

This clonotype turned up a few times. This CDR3 reads CASGLQGETEAFF. The CDR3 coding sequence is TGTGCTAGTGGATTACAGGGGGAGACTGAAGCTTTCTTT. J is TRBJ1-1 and V is TRBV12-5; 8 bases map to TRBD1. CDR3 length: 13 residues. Germline lookup yields CDR1 LGHNT and CDR2 FRNRAP. Trimming removed 6 bases from V and 5 bases from J; junction bases left unmatched: 5.

The chain couples TRBV9 to TRBJ2-5; D unclear. Trimming pared 3 bases from V and 3 bases from J, leaving 9 bases between. Germline assignment: CDR1 SGDLS and CDR2 YYNGEE. The CDR3 is 13 amino acids. The CDR3 region is CASSEAPKETQYF. CDR3 in DNA: TGTGCCAGCAGCGAGGCCCCCAAAGAGACCCAGTACTTC.

The chain has TRBV5-6 and TRBJ2-3, with 9 bases aligning to TRBD2. V was pared by 4 bases and J by 4 bases, with 7 bases of the junction left unmatched. CDR1 is SGHDT, CDR2 YYEEEE, per germline. The CDR3 is 15 residues long. The CDR3 sequence is CASSPGLAVSDTQYF. The DNA for the CDR3 is TGTGCCAGCAGCCCGGGACTAGCCGTCTCAGATACGCAGTATTTT.

The chain recombines TRBV20-1 with TRBJ2-7; TRBD1 matches 9 bases. Germline-derived CDR1 and CDR2 are DFQATT and SNEGSKA (reference sequence). CDR3 length equals 14 residues. Trimming cost V 4 bases and J 4 bases; bases outside gene matches: 8. CDR3 sequence reads: CSATPRTGEYEQYF. The CDR3 nucleotides are TGCAGTGCTACCCCGAGGACAGGGGAATACGAGCAGTACTTC.

This clonotype has a handful of counts. The chain combines TRBV5-1 with TRBJ2-3, with D possibly being TRBD2 (5 bases). Germline V gene lookup returns CDR1 SGHRS and CDR2 YFSETQ. This CDR3 comprises 17 residues. The germline V and J ends were trimmed by 0 bases and 5 bases, with 19 bases remaining between them. CDR3 sequence: CASSLAVAGEPVDTQYF. The CDR3 DNA reads as TGCGCCAGCAGCTTGGCCGTGGCGGGCGAGCCCGTAGATACGCAGTATTTT.

This clonotype turned up a few times. This chain connects TRBV18 to TRBJ2-1; TRBD2 matches 11 bases. J lost 10 bases, V lost 3 bases, and 11 bases had no gene match. The CDR3 runs 16 residues. Germline CDR1 reads KGHSH; CDR2 reads LQKENI. Here the CDR3 reads CASSPGISGRAQEQFF. CDR3 coding DNA: TGTGCCAGCTCACCGGGGATTAGCGGGAGGGCCCAAGAGCAGTTCTTC. The full variable domain, its missing parts supplied by reference TRBV18 and TRBJ2-1, is NAGVMQNPRHLVRRRGQEARLRCSPMKGHSHVYWYRQLPEEGLKFMVYLQKENIIDESGMPKERFSAEFPKEGPSILRIQQVVRGDSAAYFCASSPGISGRAQEQFFGPGTRLTVL.

The chain uses TRBV29-1 and TRBJ1-4; the match to TRBD1 covers 7 bases. J lost 8 bases, V lost 7 bases, and 10 bases had no gene match. The CDR3 contains 13 residues. Per the germline V gene, CDR1 is SQVTM and CDR2 is ANQGSEA. In DNA, the CDR3 is TGCAGCGCTAGACAGGGTTTCTTCGAAAAACTGTTTTTT. Encoded protein: CSARQGFFEKLFF.

With regard to this clonotype: A much larger clone lies one base from this, so it may be a read error. The rearrangement joins TRBV24-1 to TRBJ2-2, with 7 nucleotides matching TRBD1. Germline loops: CDR1 KGHDR, CDR2 SFDVKD. The CDR3 is 16 residues long. The junction had 9 bases not matched to a gene; V was cut back by 4 bases and J by 5 bases. This chain's CDR3 is CATSDAGTEATGELFF. The DNA for the CDR3 is TGTGCCACCAGTGACGCCGGGACAGAGGCGACCGGGGAGCTGTTTTTT.

V gene TRBV10-3 combines with J gene TRBJ2-7; possibly TRBD2 for D (6 bases). The J call may be in error: the DNA end matches TRBJ2-5 better. The germline V gene has CDR1 ENHRY and CDR2 SYGVKD. The CDR3 covers 16 residues. CDR3 coding DNA: TGTGCCATCAGTGAGGGGGGGAGTAGGTCCGGGGAGACCCAGTACTTC. It yields the protein CAISEGGSRSGETQYF.